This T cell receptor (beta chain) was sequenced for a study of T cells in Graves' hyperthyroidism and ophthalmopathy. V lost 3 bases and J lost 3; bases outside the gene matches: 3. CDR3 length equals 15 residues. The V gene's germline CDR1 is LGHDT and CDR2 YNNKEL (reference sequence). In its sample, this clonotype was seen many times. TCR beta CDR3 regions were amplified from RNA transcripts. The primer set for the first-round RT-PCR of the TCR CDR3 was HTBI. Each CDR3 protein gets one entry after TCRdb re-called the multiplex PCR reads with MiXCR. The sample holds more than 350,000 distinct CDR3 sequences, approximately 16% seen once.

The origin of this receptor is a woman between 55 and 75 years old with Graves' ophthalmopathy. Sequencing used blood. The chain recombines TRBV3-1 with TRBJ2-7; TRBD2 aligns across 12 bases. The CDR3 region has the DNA TGTGCCAGCAGCCACGGACTAGCGGGAATCTACGAGCAGTACTTC. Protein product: CASSHGLAGIYEQYF.